Each of the 30 T cell receptor beta chains below was sequenced from the same sample in a study of T cells after yellow fever vaccination. Each CDR3 protein is one row after TCRdb ran MiXCR on the 5' RACE reads. The sample has approximately 350,000 distinct CDR3 sequences; roughly 12% are singletons. The input for sequencing was PBMCs, taken on the day of the first yellow fever vaccination. The receptor set was obtained from a man younger than 35 who received the YFV17D yellow fever vaccine.

Only a few counts were recorded for this clonotype. V is TRBV7-3 and J is TRBJ2-3; 9 nucleotides line up with TRBD2. This CDR3 region has 16 residues. Unmatched junction bases numbered 6, after V lost 2 bases and J lost 3 bases. Germline V gene data show CDR1 as SGHTA and CDR2 as FQGTGA. The CDR3 spells CASSLYGGGATDTQYF. The CDR3 DNA follows: TGTGCCAGCAGCTTATATGGCGGGGGGGCTACAGATACGCAGTATTTT.

The chain uses TRBV7-6 and TRBJ2-5; 10 nucleotides line up with TRBD1. The J segment lost 0 bases and the V segment lost 5 bases, leaving 15 bases of the junction unmatched. Germline values: CDR1 SGHVS, CDR2 FNYEAQ. The length of the CDR3 is 19 residues. The CDR3 is CASSPGGDRGLGYQETQYF. The CDR3 DNA is TGTGCCAGCAGCCCAGGAGGGGACAGGGGCTTGGGGTACCAAGAGACCCAGTACTTC.

The J gene is TRBJ2-5, the V gene TRBV12-3 or TRBV12-4; the D call may be TRBD1 or TRBD2 (5 bases each). The CDR3 length is 15 residues. The V end lost 5 bases, the J end lost 4 bases, and 17 bases lay between the germline ends. CDR3 DNA: TGTGCCAGCAGTCGAACCGGGACCCAAGGAGAGACCCAGTACTTC. Its protein is CASSRTGTQGETQYF.

At least ten counts were recorded for this clonotype. The rearrangement uses TRBV5-6 and TRBJ1-1; a possible D gene is TRBD1 (6 bases). This CDR3 comprises 14 residues. Between the trimmed V and J ends, which lost 8 bases and 0 bases, there was a span of 14 bases. CDR1 SGHDT and CDR2 YYEEEE come from the germline V gene. CDR3 bases: TGTGCCAGTACATGGGCAGGGGTGAACACTGAAGCTTTCTTT. This translates into CASTWAGVNTEAFF.

The V call is TRBV15, the J call TRBJ2-3; D uncertain. V was trimmed by 2 bases and J by 10 bases, leaving 10 bases between them. There are 12 residues in the CDR3. Germline V gene lookup returns CDR1 LNHNV and CDR2 YYDKDF (reference sequence). The CDR3 reads CATSRNPIPQYF. The CDR3 nucleotides are TGTGCCACCAGCAGAAATCCCATACCGCAGTATTTT.

This clonotype has a handful of counts. The chain is built from TRBV10-3 and TRBJ2-2; D is ambiguous. V lost 3 bases and J 2 bases, leaving 7 bases between the germline ends. CDR3 size: 14 residues. CDR1 is ENHRY, CDR2 SYGVKD, per germline. CDR3 residues: CAISDATNTGELFF. The CDR3, as DNA: TGTGCCATCAGTGACGCGACCAACACCGGGGAGCTGTTTTTT.

This chain connects TRBV4-3 to TRBJ2-5; D uncertain. Per the germline V gene, CDR1 is LGHNA and CDR2 is YSLEER. V lost 0 bases and J lost 6, with 8 bases in between. CDR3 size: 13 residues. As DNA, the CDR3 is TGCGCCAGCAGCCAAGATCCTGGGAAGACCCAGTACTTC. It translates to CASSQDPGKTQYF.

Only a few counts were recorded for this clonotype. The chain joins TRBV12-3 or TRBV12-4 to TRBJ2-5; 7 nucleotides line up with TRBD1. This CDR3 spans 15 amino acids. V dropped 3 bases and J dropped 4; count of bases not matched to a gene: 8. This CDR3 is CASSFGLRTGETQYF. The CDR3 region has the DNA TGTGCCAGCAGTTTCGGGTTGAGGACAGGAGAGACCCAGTACTTC.

This clonotype was counted a single time. The chain couples TRBV6-5 to TRBJ1-1; D is ambiguous. The CDR3 covers 12 residues. Germline-derived CDR1 and CDR2 are MNHEY and SVGAGI. V lost 4 bases and J lost 11, with 14 bases in between. The CDR3 is CASSSTPEVAFF. The CDR3 DNA is TGTGCCAGCAGTTCCACCCCCGAGGTGGCTTTCTTT.

The chain recombines TRBV4-1 with TRBJ2-5; D assignment may be TRBD1 or TRBD2 (5 bases each). Trimming shortened V by 4 bases and J by 1 base, and 13 bases separated the two germline ends. This CDR3 region has 15 residues. In germline, CDR1 is MGHRA, CDR2 YSYEKL. CDR3 nucleotide sequence: TGCGCCAGCAGCCGGGGAGCCGGGACCCAAGAGACCCAGTACTTC. Translation: CASSRGAGTQETQYF.

This clonotype was seen only a few times. This sequence joins TRBV5-4 and TRBJ2-1; maybe TRBD2 (7 bases). Between the trimmed V and J ends, which lost 2 bases and 1 base, there was a span of 13 bases. The V gene's germline CDR1 is SGHNT and CDR2 YYREEE (reference sequence). The CDR3 extends over 16 amino acids. CDR3 coding DNA: TGTGCCAGCAGCTTTGGAGGGGGGGCTTCCTACAATGAGCAGTTCTTC. It specifies CASSFGGGASYNEQFF.

This clonotype was seen ten or more times. The rearrangement joins TRBV6-2 or TRBV6-3 to TRBJ2-7; D is possibly TRBD1 or TRBD2 (5 bases each). The length of the CDR3 is 11 residues. Trimming took 5 bases from V and 4 from J, leaving 6 bases between them. CDR1 is MNHEY, CDR2 SVGEGT, per germline. CDR3 amino acids: CASSEGYEQYV. CDR3 DNA sequence: TGTGCCAGCAGTGAGGGGTACGAGCAGTACGTC.

This clonotype came up a few times. The chain has TRBV10-3 and TRBJ1-1, with no clear D. CDR3 length: 14 residues. Trimming shortened V by 6 bases and J by 0 bases, and 11 bases separated the two germline ends. In germline, CDR1 is ENHRY, CDR2 SYGVKD. The CDR3 loop reads CAISGRTVNTEAFF. The CDR3 region has the DNA TGTGCCATCAGCGGAAGGACTGTGAACACTGAAGCTTTCTTT.

There are a few counts of this clonotype. The chain uses TRBV19 and TRBJ2-2; the D gene could be TRBD1 or TRBD2 (5 bases each). Germline loops: CDR1 LNHDA, CDR2 SQIVND (reference sequence). Deletions cut 3 bases from V and 0 bases from J, with 14 bases between. CDR3 length: 17 residues. CDR3 in amino acids: CASSIQGPQTNTGELFF. CDR3 in DNA: TGTGCCAGTAGTATTCAGGGACCTCAGACGAACACCGGGGAGCTGTTTTTT.

This sequence joins TRBV11-2 and TRBJ2-7, with TRBD1 matching over 7 bases. After removal of 5 bases from V and 2 bases from J, the junction contained 9 bases not matched to a gene. This CDR3 has 15 residues. Per the germline V gene, CDR1 is SGHAT and CDR2 is FQNNGV. This CDR3 reads CASSRSDGQAYEQYF. The DNA of the CDR3 is TGTGCCAGCAGCCGTTCGGATGGACAGGCCTACGAGCAGTACTTC.

This clonotype was observed a handful of times. The genes are TRBV3-1 and TRBJ1-4; no definite D call. Trimming cost V 3 bases and J 7 bases, with 12 bases left between them. The CDR3 is made up of 14 amino acids. Germline CDR1 reads LGHDT; CDR2 reads YNNKEL (reference sequence). This CDR3 is CASSQSEGSEKLFF. In DNA form, the CDR3 reads TGTGCCAGCAGCCAGAGCGAGGGAAGTGAAAAACTGTTTTTT.

This clonotype has a handful of counts. This chain links TRBV7-9 with TRBJ2-2, with a tentative D call TRBD2 (5 bases). CDR3 length: 15 amino acids. The V and J ends lost 1 base and 4 bases respectively, with 10 bases between them. Germline lookup yields CDR1 SEHNR and CDR2 FQNEAQ (reference sequence). CDR3 region: CASSLELVITGELFF. DNA of the CDR3: TGTGCCAGCAGCTTAGAACTAGTGATCACCGGGGAGCTGTTTTTT.

This clonotype was observed at least ten times. The chain links TRBV5-4 to TRBJ1-6; 7 bases line up with TRBD1. This CDR3 has 15 residues. Germline CDR1 reads SGHNT; CDR2 reads YYREEE (reference sequence). V was pared by 0 bases and J by 10 bases, with 7 bases of the junction left unmatched. CDR3 sequence (DNA): TGTGCCAGCAGCTTGGACAGGGGAGTACGCTCACCCCTCCACTTT. Protein: CASSLDRGVRSPLHF. The full variable domain, in which reference TRBV5-4 and TRBJ1-6 provide the parts outside the CDR3, is ETGVTQSPTHLIKTRGQQVTLRCSSQSGHNTVSWYQQALGQGPQFIFQYYREEENGRGNFPPRFSGLQFPNYSSELNVNALELDDSALYLCASSLDRGVRSPLHFGNGTRLTVT.

The chain uses TRBV5-1 and TRBJ1-1; 7 positions agree with TRBD1. CDR1 SGHRS and CDR2 YFSETQ come from the germline V gene. The junction had 6 bases not matched to a gene; V was cut back by 4 bases and J by 3 bases. The CDR3 sequence is 14 residues long. CDR3 bases: TGCGCCAGCAGCCCTCTAGACAGGGACACTGAAGCTTTCTTT. The encoded protein is CASSPLDRDTEAFF.

The table lists this clonotype with a few counts. The chain uses TRBV20-1 and TRBJ1-6; a weak D match, TRBD1 (6 bases). Germline V CDR1 and CDR2: DFQATT, SNEGSKA (reference sequence). The CDR3 covers 15 residues. The V gene lost 0 bases and the J gene lost 10 bases, with 16 bases spanning the gap. CDR3 loop: CSARDLQGTRSPLHF. The CDR3, as DNA: TGCAGTGCTAGAGATCTCCAGGGGACGAGATCACCCCTCCACTTT.

This clonotype has only a few counts. This chain uses TRBV9 with TRBJ2-3; no clear D. Germline V CDR1 and CDR2: SGDLS, YYNGEE. V was shortened by 1 base and J by 3 bases, with 12 bases between the two germline ends. The CDR3 is made up of 15 amino acids. CDR3 loop: CASSVKMSGTDTQYF. The CDR3 DNA follows: TGTGCCAGCAGCGTAAAAATGAGTGGGACAGATACGCAGTATTTT.

This clonotype appeared a few times. The V and J genes are TRBV18 and TRBJ1-1; possible D gene TRBD1, 6 bases. Per germline, CDR1 KGHSH and CDR2 LQKENI. The V end was cut by 3 bases, the J end by 5 bases, with 13 bases between. The CDR3 is 14 amino acids. CDR3 in amino acids: CASSPPGAKTEAFF. DNA for the CDR3: TGTGCCAGCTCACCGCCGGGGGCAAAAACTGAAGCTTTCTTT.

This clonotype was counted only a few times. V is TRBV18 and J is TRBJ2-7; D perhaps matches TRBD1 (5 bases). V dropped 2 bases and J dropped 4 bases, with 9 bases sitting between them. The germline gives CDR1 KGHSH, CDR2 LQKENI. The CDR3 length is 13 residues. The CDR3 DNA sequence: TGTGCCAGCTCACCAAGAGGACATTACGAGCAGTACGTC. Its protein is CASSPRGHYEQYV.

V usage is TRBV5-6 and J usage is TRBJ1-6; a weak D match, TRBD1 (5 bases). CDR1 and CDR2 (germline): SGHDT, YYEEEE. The CDR3 contains 15 residues. Trimming shortened V by 4 bases and J by 6 bases, and 14 bases separated the two germline ends. The CDR3 here is CASSTEWGGNSPLHF. As DNA, the CDR3 is TGTGCCAGCAGCACAGAGTGGGGGGGTAATTCACCCCTCCACTTT.

This clonotype was recorded at least ten times. This chain joins TRBV10-3 and TRBJ2-1, with D possibly being TRBD2 (5 bases). The V gene's germline CDR1 is ENHRY and CDR2 SYGVKD. The CDR3 has 13 amino acids. V was cut by 3 bases and J by 10 bases, with 13 bases left in between. In nucleotides, the CDR3 is TGTGCCATCAGTGATCGGGGTCTGAGAGAGCAGTTCTTC. It is translated as CAISDRGLREQFF.

The chain recombines TRBV5-4 with TRBJ2-2, with TRBD1 matching over 7 bases. The CDR3 length is 14 residues. CDR1 and CDR2 from the germline V gene are SGHNT and YYREEE (reference sequence). J gave up 7 bases and V 1 base, and 4 bases lay outside the gene matches. In nucleotides, the CDR3 is TGTGCCAGCAGCTTGAAGGGGGCGGTCGGGGAGCTGTTTTTT. It is translated as CASSLKGAVGELFF.

This clonotype was seen once. The V gene is TRBV7-9, the J gene TRBJ2-2, with D unresolved. CDR3 size: 12 residues. Germline-derived CDR1 and CDR2 are SEHNR and FQNEAQ (reference sequence). Trimming pared 10 bases from V and 5 bases from J, leaving 11 bases between. The CDR3 sequence is CATERSTGELFF. The CDR3 bases are TGTGCCACCGAAAGGTCTACCGGGGAGCTGTTTTTT.

The chain uses TRBV9 and TRBJ1-3; 9 bases match TRBD1. Germline lookup yields CDR1 SGDLS and CDR2 YYNGEE. The junction had 13 bases not matched to a gene; V was cut back by 3 bases and J by 3 bases. The CDR3 is 18 amino acids. For the CDR3, the DNA is TGTGCCAGCAGCGCCGGGACAGGGCTGTCCTTGGATGGAAACACCATATATTTT. It is translated as CASSAGTGLSLDGNTIYF.

This clonotype turned up a few times. The chain couples TRBV12-3 or TRBV12-4 to TRBJ2-1, with 8 bases aligning to TRBD1. The V gene end was trimmed by 6 bases and the J gene end by 9 bases; junction bases not matched to a gene: 13. This CDR3 contains 15 residues. Here the CDR3 reads CASSPGQGGTSEQFF. For the CDR3, the DNA is TGTGCCAGCAGCCCCGGACAGGGTGGCACAAGTGAGCAGTTCTTC.

V usage is TRBV4-1 and J usage is TRBJ1-4; no reliable D call. The V end was cut by 3 bases, the J end by 4 bases, with 3 bases between. The CDR3 covers 12 residues. Germline V CDR1 and CDR2: MGHRA, YSYEKL. The CDR3 loop is CASSQINEKLFF. CDR3 nucleotides: TGCGCCAGCAGCCAGATTAATGAAAAACTGTTTTTT.